The 13 T cell receptor beta chains given below trace back to one sample, sequenced in a study of blood T cell repertoires in COVID-19. Repertoires were generated with immunoSEQ multiplex PCR, while TCRdb's copy carries only in-frame clones and drops some. Here the sample spans about 36,000 clones, around nine tenths being singletons. Input material: peripheral blood. These receptors were taken from a human donor in a cohort sampled during active COVID-19.

The chain combines TRBV27 with TRBJ2-7; 7 positions agree with TRBD1. The CDR3 length is 14 residues. The germline gives CDR1 MNHEY, CDR2 SMNVEV (reference sequence). Unmatched junction bases numbered 11, after V lost 3 bases and J lost 9 bases. The DNA of the CDR3 is TGTGCCAGCAGTTTGCGTGACAGGGCAAACCGGCAGTACTTC. Translation: CASSLRDRANRQYF.

The chain uses TRBV29-1 and TRBJ1-3, with D uncertain. CDR3 length equals 12 residues. Trimming pared 3 bases from V and 1 base from J, leaving 4 bases between. CDR1 and CDR2 from the germline V gene are SQVTM and ANQGSEA. CDR3: CSVEESGNTIYF. Here the CDR3 DNA reads TGCAGCGTTGAGGAGTCTGGAAACACCATATATTTT.

CDR3 DNA: TGTGCCAGCAGCCCCCGACAGGGCCCCTCCACTGAAGCTTTCTTT. The encoded protein is CASSPRQGPSTEAFF. The chain links TRBV7-2 to TRBJ1-1, with 7 bases fitting TRBD1. The CDR3 has 15 residues. V shed 5 bases, J shed 4 bases, and the junction held 10 bases outside the gene matches. CDR1 and CDR2 from the germline V gene are SGHTA and FQGNSA. Based on the CDR3 plus reference TRBV7-2 and TRBJ1-1, the full variable domain is GAGVSQSPSNKVTEKGKDVELRCDPISGHTALYWYRQSLGQGLEFLIYFQGNSAPDKSGLPSDRFSAERTGGSVSTLTIQRTQQEDSAVYLCASSPRQGPSTEAFFGQGTRLTVV.

This clone was recorded only once. CDR3 region: CASSLPRDRGTDTQYF. The CDR3 nucleotides read TGTGCCAGCAGCTTGCCCCGGGACAGAGGCACAGATACGCAGTATTTT. V usage is TRBV13 and J usage is TRBJ2-3; 7 bases agree with TRBD1. This CDR3 contains 16 residues. Germline V CDR1 and CDR2: PRHDT, FYEKMQ (reference sequence). The J segment lost 1 base and the V segment lost 3 bases, leaving 7 bases of the junction unmatched.

The rearrangement uses TRBV7-8 and TRBJ2-7; tentative D call: TRBD1 (5 bases). The ends were cut back, 4 bases at V and 0 bases at J, with 13 bases in the middle. The germline V gene has CDR1 SGHVS and CDR2 FQNEAQ. This CDR3 contains 15 residues. CDR3 residues: CASSSRQTSSYEQYF. The DNA of the CDR3 is TGTGCCAGCAGCTCGAGACAGACGAGCTCCTACGAGCAGTACTTC.

V and J are TRBV10-3 and TRBJ2-7; weak D call: TRBD2 (5 bases). Germline CDR1 ENHRY, CDR2 SYGVKD. The CDR3 covers 13 residues. Trimming took 4 bases from V and 7 from J, leaving 14 bases between them. CDR3 sequence: CAISGVGRGEQYF. CDR3 sequence (DNA): TGTGCCATCAGTGGCGTGGGCCGCGGGGAGCAGTACTTC.

This chain connects TRBV2 to TRBJ2-1; the match to TRBD1 covers 10 bases. Germline CDR1 and CDR2: SNHLY and FYNNEI. CDR3 length: 15 amino acids. V shed 7 bases and J 5 bases; nucleotides not matched to a gene: 8. The CDR3 loop is CASNRGQGLNNEQFF. CDR3 coding DNA: TGTGCCAGCAATAGGGGACAGGGGTTGAACAATGAGCAGTTCTTC.

The chain employs TRBV18 and TRBJ1-2; unclear D gene. Germline CDR1 and CDR2: KGHSH and LQKENI. This CDR3 spans 15 amino acids. Trimming removed 5 bases at V and 2 bases at J, with 15 bases between. CDR3 sequence (DNA): TGTGCCAGCTCAGGGAGCTTGGGGTTAAACTATGGCTACACCTTC. Translation gives CASSGSLGLNYGYTF.

V and J are TRBV5-1 and TRBJ2-1, with D perhaps matching TRBD2 (6 bases). Germline assignment: CDR1 SGHRS and CDR2 YFSETQ. The V end lost 0 bases, the J end lost 6 bases, and 13 bases lay between the germline ends. The CDR3 extends over 15 amino acids. CDR3 sequence: CASSLVWEEGNEQFF. In nucleotides, the CDR3 is TGCGCCAGCAGCTTGGTCTGGGAGGAGGGCAATGAGCAGTTCTTC.

The chain uses TRBV11-2 and TRBJ2-2; D remains unclear. This CDR3 region has 16 residues. The germline V and J ends were trimmed by 1 base and 4 bases, with 13 bases remaining between them. CDR1 is SGHAT, CDR2 FQNNGV, per germline. In DNA, the CDR3 is TGTGCCAGCAGCTTAGTGGGCCAGGTTGGCACCGGGGAGCTGTTTTTT. This sequence encodes CASSLVGQVGTGELFF.

The chain carries TRBV12-3 or TRBV12-4 and TRBJ2-2; weak D call: TRBD1 (5 bases). V lost 4 bases and J lost 7, with 10 bases in between. The CDR3 consists of 13 residues. The CDR3 is CASSSPDSGELFF. The CDR3, as DNA: TGTGCCAGCAGTTCGCCCGACAGCGGGGAGCTGTTTTTT.

This rearrangement joins TRBV7-9 to TRBJ2-5; tentative D call: TRBD1 (6 bases). In germline, CDR1 is SEHNR, CDR2 FQNEAQ (reference sequence). Trimming removed 5 bases from V and 3 bases from J, with 22 bases in between. The CDR3 is 17 residues long. The CDR3 sequence: CASSPSPLGQSEETQYF. The CDR3 nucleotides read TGTGCCAGCAGCCCCTCCCCGCTCGGACAGAGTGAAGAGACCCAGTACTTC.

This clone was seen once. V usage is TRBV3-1 (or the pseudogene TRBV3-2) and J usage is TRBJ1-2; D uncertain. CDR3 length equals 16 residues. Germline assignment: CDR1 LGHDT and CDR2 YNNKEL (reference sequence). The V end was cut by 4 bases, the J end by 0 bases, with 15 bases between. CDR3 sequence (DNA): TGTGCCAGCAGCCGGACTGGGTCGGTAACTAACTATGGCTACACCTTC. Translated: CASSRTGSVTNYGYTF.